These T cell receptor beta chains were read from a single sample in a study of T-cell reconstitution after alpha-beta-depleted transplantation in children. TCRdb processed the PCR reads anew with MiXCR; each CDR3 protein has one entry. Among 190,000 or so distinct CDR3 sequences listed, about 6.4% were seen once. Sequences were derived from PBMCs from the stem cell graft donor, sampled from the stem cell graft. The receptors originated from a human donor who donated a stem cell graft to a child with Wiskott-Aldrich syndrome. Both conserved end residues are part of each CDR3. Each record gives: J gene, clone size, D gene, V gene, CDR3 DNA, CDR3 protein. D genes are given only for firm matches. Expanded clones are given a class, and other clones once, few, many or no size at all.

TRBJ1-2	few	NA	TRBV2	TGTGCCAGCAGTGAATTGTTTAACTATGGCTACACCTTC	CASSELFNYGYTF
TRBJ2-6	NA	TRBD1	TRBV6-1	TGTGCCAGCAGAATCAGGACAGGGTCTCCTGGGGCCAACGTCCTGACTTTC	CASRIRTGSPGANVLTF
TRBJ1-6	NA	TRBD1	TRBV3-1	TGTGCCAGCAGCCTGACAGGGAGGGCTTCACCCCTCCACTTT	CASSLTGRASPLHF
TRBJ2-1	many	NA	TRBV29-1	TGCAGCGTTGTCGGCGGGAACAATGAGCAGTTCTTC	CSVVGGNNEQFF
TRBJ2-1	NA	TRBD1	TRBV20-1	TGCAGTGCTACCCCGGACAGGGGCTTATACAATGAGCAGTTCTTC	CSATPDRGLYNEQFF
TRBJ1-1	few	NA	TRBV5-1	TGCGCCAGCAGCCGCTTTGGTGGGAAGACTGAAGCTTTCTTT	CASSRFGGKTEAFF
TRBJ2-2	few	TRBD2	TRBV10-2	TGCGCCAGCAGGAATAGCGGGGGGGCCGGCGGGGAGCTGTTTTTT	CASRNSGGAGGELFF
TRBJ1-5	many	TRBD1	TRBV12-3/TRBV12-4	TGTGCCAGCAGTTCCCGGACAGGGGCGACCAATCAGCCCCAGCATTTT	CASSSRTGATNQPQHF
TRBJ1-5	many	NA	TRBV27	TGTGCCAGCAGTTTATCAAGGGGGGCGGGTCAGCCCCAGCATTTT	CASSLSRGAGQPQHF
TRBJ2-1	many	TRBD2	TRBV5-1	TGCGCCAGCACCCCGGGACTAGCGGACTACAATGAGCAGTTCTTC	CASTPGLADYNEQFF
TRBJ2-7	many	NA	TRBV20-1	TGCAGTGCTAGGGACTCGTGGAGGGGGTTTACCTACGAGCAGTACTTC	CSARDSWRGFTYEQYF
TRBJ1-5	few	NA	TRBV5-8	TGTGCCAGCAGCCTCGGAGGACCCGGTAATAGCAATCAGCCCCAGCATTTT	CASSLGGPGNSNQPQHF
TRBJ1-2	many	NA	TRBV20-1	TGCAGTGCTAGAGTAAGGGCAGCCAACTATGGCTACACCTTC	CSARVRAANYGYTF
TRBJ2-1	many	NA	TRBV29-1	TGCAGCGCCACTTTCTATGAGCAGTTCTTC	CSATFYEQFF
TRBJ2-7	many	NA	TRBV20-1	TGCAGTGCTTATCCGGGACCACCGTCCTACGAGCAGTACTTC	CSAYPGPPSYEQYF
TRBJ1-2	NA	NA	TRBV5-5	TGTGCCAGCAGCTTGGTGGCCGGAAATGGCTATGGCTACACCTTC	CASSLVAGNGYGYTF
TRBJ2-3	NA	NA	TRBV5-1	TGCGCCAGCAGCTCTCCGGAAGGGGCCACAGATACGCAGTATTTT	CASSSPEGATDTQYF
TRBJ2-3	many	NA	TRBV4-3	TGCGCCAGCTCCTATCAGGCCCCCTTGGGGACAGATACGCAGTATTTT	CASSYQAPLGTDTQYF
TRBJ1-4	many	TRBD1	TRBV7-9	TGTGCCAGCAGCAGGGGGACAGGAACTAATGAAAAACTGTTTTTT	CASSRGTGTNEKLFF
TRBJ2-1	many	NA	TRBV29-1	TGCAGCGTTCCAACACGACTGGAGCCGTACAATGAGCAGTTCTTC	CSVPTRLEPYNEQFF
TRBJ1-5	many	NA	TRBV6-5	TGTGCCAGCAGTGAGAGCAATCAGCCCCAGCATTTT	CASSESNQPQHF
TRBJ1-5	many	NA	TRBV7-2	TGTGCCAGCAGCTTAGAGGCAGCGATTAGCAATCAGCCCCAGCATTTT	CASSLEAAISNQPQHF
TRBJ1-2	many	TRBD1	TRBV6-5	TGTGCCAGCAGCAATAAGGGGGCCTATGGCTACACCTTC	CASSNKGAYGYTF
TRBJ1-6	many	NA	TRBV20-1	TGCAGTGCTAGTCCGGGGGAAGGATTGTCACCCCTCCACTTT	CSASPGEGLSPLHF
TRBJ1-1	many	NA	TRBV3-1	TGTGCCAGCAGCCAAGACCGCGGCCCGAACACTGAAGCTTTCTTT	CASSQDRGPNTEAFF
TRBJ1-1	many	TRBD1	TRBV20-1	TGCAGTGCGACGGAGGGGGCTATGAGGGCGGGGGCTTTCTTT	CSATEGAMRAGAFF
TRBJ2-7	many	TRBD1	TRBV5-6	TGTGCCAGCAGCTTGCAACAGGGGGTCTACGAGCAGTACTTC	CASSLQQGVYEQYF
TRBJ1-2	few	NA	TRBV20-1	TGCAGTGCTAGCCTGGCGCGGGGACACTATGGCTACACCTTC	CSASLARGHYGYTF
TRBJ2-5	many	NA	TRBV2	TGTGCCAGCAGTGATGGCAGGGGGGAAGAGACCCAGTACTTC	CASSDGRGEETQYF
TRBJ2-7	many	NA	TRBV5-1	TGCGCCAGCAGCTTGGCCATTGGGAAGGGGGGCCACGAGCAGTACTTC	CASSLAIGKGGHEQYF
TRBJ2-3	many	NA	TRBV7-2	TGTGCCAGCAGCTTAGCGGTGGGGGGGCTATCAGATACGCAGTATTTT	CASSLAVGGLSDTQYF
TRBJ1-2	NA	NA	TRBV11-3	TGTGCCAGCAGCTCAAGGACAGAATATGGCTACACCTTC	CASSSRTEYGYTF
TRBJ2-2	few	TRBD2	TRBV20-1	TGCAGTGCTAGAGATCTGACTAGCGGGGGAGCGAACACCGGGGAGCTGTTTTTT	CSARDLTSGGANTGELFF
TRBJ2-1	many	TRBD2	TRBV20-1	TGCAGTGCTAGAATGTCAACTAGCGGGAGAGGGAGTGAGCAGTTCTTC	CSARMSTSGRGSEQFF
TRBJ2-1	many	TRBD2	TRBV5-1	TGCGCCAGCAGCTTAAAAGCGGGAGCCGGTTACAATGAGCAGTTCTTC	CASSLKAGAGYNEQFF
TRBJ2-5	NA	NA	TRBV11-3	TGTGCCAGCAGCTTAGCGTCTTCCCAAGAGACCCAGTACTTC	CASSLASSQETQYF
TRBJ2-7	many	TRBD1	TRBV7-2	TGTGCCAGCAGGGACCGGGACAGTTCCTACGAGCAGTACTTC	CASRDRDSSYEQYF
TRBJ2-1	many	TRBD2	TRBV20-1	TGCAGTGCTAGGGCTAGCGGGAGATACAATGAGCAGTTCTTC	CSARASGRYNEQFF
TRBJ2-1	many	TRBD2	TRBV5-4	TGTGCCAGCAGCCCTGGAGTAGCGGGGCGAAACTCCTACAATGAGCAGTTCTTC	CASSPGVAGRNSYNEQFF
TRBJ2-5	many	TRBD2	TRBV5-1	TGCGCCAGCAGCTCGACTAGCAGGACACAAGAGACCCAGTACTTC	CASSSTSRTQETQYF
TRBJ1-5	many	NA	TRBV7-2	TGTGCCAGCAGCCCCCCAGGGGCGACCCAGCATTTT	CASSPPGATQHF
TRBJ2-7	many	TRBD2	TRBV4-1	TGCGCCAGCAGCCACGAACTAGCGGGGGCAAGTTACGAGCAGTACTTC	CASSHELAGASYEQYF